The 8 T cell receptor beta chains in this list originate from one sample, sequenced in a study of cytomegalovirus exposure and HLA in healthy donors. PCR amplification relied on 60 Vbeta primers (plus 13 Jbeta primers). Measured with immunoSEQ multiplex PCR; TCRdb has only the in-frame clones, and not every one. The table has roughly 200,000 clones, roughly three quarters seen once; the top ten hold about 1.7%. Specimen: PBMCs. These receptors were taken from a man aged 50 to 59 in good health and CMV-seronegative.

The chain carries TRBV5-4 and TRBJ2-3; no clear D. CDR1 and CDR2 (germline): SGHNT, YYREEE (reference sequence). Trimming removed 0 bases from V and 3 bases from J, with 5 bases in between. The CDR3 is made up of 13 amino acids. The CDR3 protein is CASSLEQTDTQYF. The CDR3 nucleotides read TGTGCCAGCAGCTTGGAACAGACAGATACGCAGTATTTT.

This chain uses TRBV5-1 with TRBJ2-7; 10 positions match TRBD2. J lost 4 bases, V lost 0 bases, and 7 bases had no gene match. Germline V gene lookup returns CDR1 SGHRS and CDR2 YFSETQ. CDR3 length: 16 residues. CDR3 region: CASSLGGASGSYEQYF. In DNA, the CDR3 is TGCGCCAGCAGCTTGGGTGGGGCTAGCGGGAGTTACGAGCAGTACTTC.

The chain recombines TRBV29-1 with TRBJ2-1, with 10 bases matching TRBD2. V lost 1 base, J lost 13 bases, and 7 bases stayed unmatched. There are 13 residues in the CDR3. Germline CDR1 reads SQVTM; CDR2 reads ANQGSEA. The CDR3 DNA sequence: TGCAGCGTTGAAGGCCTAGCGGGAGTGGAACAGTTCTTC. Translating it yields CSVEGLAGVEQFF.

This chain joins TRBV7-2 and TRBJ2-7; no firm D call. The CDR3 spans 13 residues. Germline CDR1 reads SGHTA; CDR2 reads FQGNSA. V dropped 4 bases and J dropped 3 bases, with 10 bases sitting between them. In DNA form, the CDR3 reads TGTGCCAGCAGCTCAGCAGCCTACTACGAGCAGTACTTC. This gives the protein CASSSAAYYEQYF.

The chain employs TRBV5-4 and TRBJ1-1; D gene ambiguous. The CDR3 totals 13 residues. V was trimmed by 1 base and J by 3 bases, leaving 7 bases between them. The germline V gene has CDR1 SGHNT and CDR2 YYREEE (reference sequence). CDR3 region: CASSLFEYTEAFF. CDR3 sequence (DNA): TGTGCCAGCAGCTTGTTTGAGTACACTGAAGCTTTCTTT.

The J gene is TRBJ2-3, the V gene TRBV28; D remains ambiguous. Trimming stripped 5 bases from V and 3 bases from J, with 6 bases between. CDR3 length: 12 amino acids. Germline V gives CDR1 MDHEN, CDR2 SYDVKM. The CDR3: CASSRNTDTQYF. The CDR3 DNA reads as TGTGCCAGCAGTCGTAATACAGATACGCAGTATTTT.

Only a few counts were recorded for this clone. V usage is TRBV6-1 and J usage is TRBJ2-5, with a weak D call TRBD2 (6 bases). Trimming stripped 4 bases from V and 2 bases from J, with 14 bases between. CDR1 is MNHNS and CDR2 is SASEGT in the germline V gene. The CDR3 covers 15 residues. The CDR3 DNA is TGTGCCAGCAGTGGGGGTTCGCGGGGACAAGAGACCCAGTACTTC. Its translation: CASSGGSRGQETQYF.

The J gene is TRBJ1-2, the V gene TRBV4-2; D not resolved. Trimming took 0 bases from V and 4 from J, leaving 12 bases between them. The germline V gene encodes CDR1 LGHNA and CDR2 YNFKEQ. CDR3 length: 15 residues. CDR3 in amino acids: CASSQDRGDGYGYTF. CDR3 DNA: TGTGCCAGCAGCCAAGATCGGGGAGATGGCTATGGCTACACCTTC.